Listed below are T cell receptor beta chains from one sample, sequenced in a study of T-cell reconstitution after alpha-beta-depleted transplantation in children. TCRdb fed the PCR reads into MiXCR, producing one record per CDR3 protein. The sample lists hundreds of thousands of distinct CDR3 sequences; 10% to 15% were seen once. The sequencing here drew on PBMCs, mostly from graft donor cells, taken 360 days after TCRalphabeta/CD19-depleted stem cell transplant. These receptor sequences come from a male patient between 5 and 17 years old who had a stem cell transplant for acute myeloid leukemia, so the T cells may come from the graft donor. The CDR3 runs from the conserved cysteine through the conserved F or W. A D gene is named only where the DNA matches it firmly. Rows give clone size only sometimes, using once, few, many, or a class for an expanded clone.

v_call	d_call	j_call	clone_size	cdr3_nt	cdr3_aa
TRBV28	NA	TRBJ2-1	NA	TGTGCCAGCAGTTTCAGGTTACGGGTCGATGAGCAGTTCTTC	CASSFRLRVDEQFF
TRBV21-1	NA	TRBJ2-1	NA	TGTGCCAGCAGCACGCCAATCCGCGGAGGGTACAATGAGCAGTTCTTC	CASSTPIRGGYNEQFF
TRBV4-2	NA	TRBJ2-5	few	TGTGCCAGCAGCCCCAAGGCGGGAGAGACCCAGTACTTC	CASSPKAGETQYF
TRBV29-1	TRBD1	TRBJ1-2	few	TGCAGCGTTGATCCCCGGGACAGGGGGCCAGAAGGCTACACCTTC	CSVDPRDRGPEGYTF
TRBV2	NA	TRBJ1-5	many	TGTGCCAGCAGTGTTCAACCCACGGGGGTCTTTAGCAATCAGCCCCAGCATTTT	CASSVQPTGVFSNQPQHF
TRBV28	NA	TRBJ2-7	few	TGTGCCAGCAGTTTACTAATCGACTCCTACGAGCAGTACTTC	CASSLLIDSYEQYF
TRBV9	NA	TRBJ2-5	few	TGTGCCAGCAGCGTAGCGGGAGTCGCGGGGGAGACCCAGTACTTC	CASSVAGVAGETQYF
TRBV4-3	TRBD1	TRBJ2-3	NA	TGCGCCAGCAGCCAAGATACCGGACAGGGGAGCACAGATACGCAGTATTTT	CASSQDTGQGSTDTQYF
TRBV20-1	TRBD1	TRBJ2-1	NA	TGCAGTGCTAGCGACCCGGGACAGGGATGGTGGAATGAGCAGTTCTTC	CSASDPGQGWWNEQFF
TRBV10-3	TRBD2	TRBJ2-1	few	TGTGCCATCAGTGAGTATCGGGGGTCTAGCGGACACTACAATGAGCAGTTCTTC	CAISEYRGSSGHYNEQFF
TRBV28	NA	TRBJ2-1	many	TGTGCCAGCAGTTTAGCATCGGGATACGAGCAGTTCTTC	CASSLASGYEQFF
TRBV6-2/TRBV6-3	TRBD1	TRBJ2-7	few	TGTGCCAGCCGGACAGGGGGGCCCCTCGAGCAGTACTTC	CASRTGGPLEQYF
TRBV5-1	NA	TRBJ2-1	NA	TGCGCCAGCAGCTTGGTAGTTCGTGGCTCCTACAATGAGCAGTTCTTC	CASSLVVRGSYNEQFF
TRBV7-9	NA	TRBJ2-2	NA	TGTGCCAGGGGCCCCGTACGGGTTAACGCCGGGGAGCTGTTTTTT	CARGPVRVNAGELFF
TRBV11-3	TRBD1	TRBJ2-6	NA	TGTGCCAGCAGCTTGGGACAGGGGGCTGGGGCCAACGTCCTGACTTTC	CASSLGQGAGANVLTF
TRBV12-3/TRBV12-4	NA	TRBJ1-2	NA	TGTGCCAGCAGCGGGGAATCGGCTGGCTACACCTTC	CASSGESAGYTF
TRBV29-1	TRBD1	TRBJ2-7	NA	TGCAGCGTTCCGGGACAGGGATTCTACGAGCAGTACTTC	CSVPGQGFYEQYF
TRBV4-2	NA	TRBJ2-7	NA	TGTGCCAGCAGCCAAGTCGGATCCGCACGGGTCTACGAGCAGTACTTC	CASSQVGSARVYEQYF
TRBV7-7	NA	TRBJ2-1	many	TGTGCTAGCAGCTTAAATAGCCACAATGAGCAGTTCTTC	CASSLNSHNEQFF
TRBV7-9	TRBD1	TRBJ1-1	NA	TGTGCCGGCAGCGCGACAGGGGAGGGCACTGAAGCTTTCTTT	CAGSATGEGTEAFF
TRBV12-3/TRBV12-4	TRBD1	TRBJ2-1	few	TGTGCCAGCAGTTTAGCGCTGGACAGGGGGCCCAATGAGCAGTTCTTC	CASSLALDRGPNEQFF
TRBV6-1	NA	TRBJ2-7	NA	TGTGCCAGCAGGCGGGACACCGGATGGTCCTACGAGCAGTACTTC	CASRRDTGWSYEQYF
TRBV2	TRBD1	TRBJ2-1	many	TGTGCCAGCACCACGGACAGGGTCCACAATGAGCAGTTCTTC	CASTTDRVHNEQFF
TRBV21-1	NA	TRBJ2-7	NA	TGTGCCAGCGCGGTGGCGGACGACCCGGGAATGTATTCTCAGAAGCAGTACTTC	CASAVADDPGMYSQKQYF
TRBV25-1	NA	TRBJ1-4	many	TGTGCCACTAGGGGCTCCCCCTCCGCAACTAATGAAAAACTGTTTTTT	CATRGSPSATNEKLFF
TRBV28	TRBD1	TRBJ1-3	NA	TGTGCCAGCAGTCCCGCCGGGACAGGGGACGGAAACACCATATATTTT	CASSPAGTGDGNTIYF
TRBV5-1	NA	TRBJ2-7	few	TGCGCCAGCAGCCACAGATCATTCTACGAGCAGTACTTC	CASSHRSFYEQYF
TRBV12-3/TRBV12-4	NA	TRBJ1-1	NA	TGTGCCAGCAGTCGAGCCTCCACAAGTAACACTGAAGCTTTCTTT	CASSRASTSNTEAFF
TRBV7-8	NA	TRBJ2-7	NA	TGTGCCAGCAGCCTCGGTCTAAACAGTATAAGCTCCTACGAGCAGTACTTC	CASSLGLNSISSYEQYF
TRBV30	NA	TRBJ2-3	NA	TGTGCCTGGAGTGTAGGAAATAGCGGCACAGATACGCAGTATTTT	CAWSVGNSGTDTQYF
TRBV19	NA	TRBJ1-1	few	TGTGCCAGTAGGGACGGGCAGGTGGGAAGGACTGAAGCTTTCTTT	CASRDGQVGRTEAFF
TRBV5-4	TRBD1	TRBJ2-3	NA	TGTGCCAGCAGCTGGGGGGGGACAGGGACCACAGATACGCAGTATTTT	CASSWGGTGTTDTQYF
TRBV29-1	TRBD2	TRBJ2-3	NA	TGCAGCGAAAAAGCGGGGGTCGATAGCACAGATACGCAGTATTTT	CSEKAGVDSTDTQYF
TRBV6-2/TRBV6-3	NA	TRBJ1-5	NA	TGTGCCAGCAGCCACGGAGGTAGTCAGCCCCAGCATTTT	CASSHGGSQPQHF
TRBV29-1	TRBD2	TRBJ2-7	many	TGCAGCGCGGAGCGGGGCTCCTACGAGCAGTACTTC	CSAERGSYEQYF
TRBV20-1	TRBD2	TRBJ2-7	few	TGCAGTGCTACTTGGTCAAGCGGGAGGGCCCACGAGCAGTACTTC	CSATWSSGRAHEQYF
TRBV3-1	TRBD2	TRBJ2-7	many	TGTGCCAGCAGCCAAATGGCCCTAGCGGGAGGGATGGGGTACGAGCAGTACTTC	CASSQMALAGGMGYEQYF
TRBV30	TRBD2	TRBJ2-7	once	TGTGCCTGGAGCCAGGGACTAGACTACGAGCAGTACTTC	CAWSQGLDYEQYF
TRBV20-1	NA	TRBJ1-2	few	TGCAGTGCTCCGCGGTACAGGGATGGCTACACCTTC	CSAPRYRDGYTF